This T cell receptor beta chain was documented in a study of OX40 agonist ivuxolimab in advanced cancers. The repertoire was sequenced with immunoSEQ multiplex PCR; TCRdb's copy has only in-frame clones and lacks some. The sample records about 30,000 clones, approximately 91% being singletons. From germline, CDR1 is MGHRA and CDR2 YSYEKL. Trimming stripped 0 bases from V and 0 bases from J, with 8 bases between. The CDR3 extends over 15 amino acids. V usage is TRBV4-1 and J usage is TRBJ1-1; possibly TRBD1 for D (5 bases). The sample consisted of CD4+ or CD8+ T cells sorted from blood, taken in a trial of the OX40 agonist ivuxolimab. The clonotype originates from an adult with an advanced solid tumor such as melanoma, head and neck, liver or kidney cancer. The CDR3 is CASSQEPGLNTEAFF. The CDR3 nucleotides are TGCGCCAGCAGCCAAGAACCAGGGTTGAACACTGAAGCTTTCTTT.